This T cell receptor (beta chain) was sequenced in a study of CD8+ T cells in alopecia areata listed by TCRdb under 2018. Study-level background: Treated patients were enrolled in an open-label pilot trial of oral tofacitinib at 5 to 10 mg twice daily for moderate-to-severe alopecia areata. Patients stayed on tofacitinib for 6 to 18 months and then had 6 months of follow-up off drug so that delayed response and recurrence could be assessed. For the treated patients, the SALT score, which quantifies what percentage of scalp surface area is affected, served as the measure of disease severity. In both human patients and the C3H/HeJ mouse model, the study applied high-throughput TCRbeta sequencing to look at T cell clonal expansion in alopecia areata. In humans, TCRbeta sequencing was performed on scalp tissue and on sorted CD4+ and CD8+ peripheral blood T cells from healthy controls and from patients with patchy or totalis/universalis alopecia areata. Biopsies were taken from tofacitinib-treated patients at baseline and at 4 and 24 weeks of treatment, and a later scalp biopsy was taken in several of the tofacitinib-treated patients. Scalp clonality was compared among normal scalp (n=4), patchy alopecia areata scalp (n=8), and alopecia totalis/universalis scalp (n=8). The RNA source kit depended on sample type: the PAXgene miRNA kit for fixed scalp, the miRNeasy kit for PBMCs, and the RNeasy kit for mouse skin. Amplification of TCRbeta CDR3 regions was done by immunoSEQ multiplex PCR using 35 Vbeta forward primers and 13 Jbeta reverse primers.

Explained via the paper, the time point label denotes: less than five weeks on oral tofacitinib. In the paper's terms, the treatment or condition label means: oral pan-JAK inhibitor, 5-10 mg twice daily. Lesional scalp punch biopsies and peripheral blood were obtained from alopecia areata patients. PBMCs were isolated by density centrifugation and stained for CD3, CD4 and CD8, and CD4+ and CD8+ T cells were sorted on a FACSAria. Points on this clone: Its antigen is not yet known. No much larger clone exists at a distance of one base, and base qualities are not known.

On the study overall, not on this receptor specifically: During tofacitinib treatment, many expanded lesional clones stuck around in both scalp and blood, and this persistence may partly explain why relapse happens after treatment is stopped. Tofacitinib significantly decreased scalp clonality and the number of expanded CD8+ clones among the top 100 scalp clones. Unlike mouse skin, which is dominated by gammadelta T cells, normal human skin has resident alphabeta T cells that are also sequenced, and this complicates analysis of the scalp TCR repertoire. Compared with normal scalp, lesional scalp, particularly in alopecia totalis/universalis, had higher clonality and more expanded CD8+ clones, which suggests antigenic drive. The treated cohort was small, with a single nonresponder, so links between baseline CD8+ expansion and response need larger studies. Compared with mice, TCR sequences shared between patients were less clear, possibly partly because of HLA diversity across the patient population.

The library was prepared using the immunoSEQ multiplex PCR assay. For TCR sequencing, RNA was extracted from every sample and reverse transcribed into cDNA to serve as template. First-strand cDNA was synthesized with SuperScript III using a 2:1 mix of oligo-dT and random hexamers. A synthetic immune receptor repertoire was used to assess amplification bias, and residual bias was removed computationally. The source study handled its data this way. Raw reads were preprocessed to remove errors, and CDR3 was defined according to IMGT conventions as the region from the conserved cysteine to phenylalanine. To get clonality, Shannon entropy was normalized by log2 of the number of productive unique TCRs and the result was subtracted from 1. Whether scalp clones were CD4 or CD8 was inferred by matching scalp TCRbeta sequences against CD4 and CD8 repertoires sorted from blood. The clones in this table, taken by TCRdb from immuneACCESS, are in-frame only. Not every clone is retained; where verified, under half of the shortfall comes from an unresolved V gene, and the cause of the rest is unknown. V, J and clone size reflect that table, while D and trimming were determined from the DNA. Present in this sample are fewer than 150,000 clones, 80% to 90% of which were seen just once. The top ten clones comprise roughly 25% of the sample.

The sample in question was CD8+ T cells sorted from blood, obtained at week 4, from a patient treated with tofacitinib. The source of this sequence is a human donor with alopecia areata.

The DNA is as follows: TGTGCCAGCAGCTTAGCGGCCGGGAGTCAGCCCCAGCATTTT. Translated, it reads CASSLAAGSQPQHF. Rearrangement joined TRBV7-9 to TRBJ1-5, with the D segment identity uncertain. The CDR3 starts with the cysteine, ends with the phenylalanine, and has 14 residues. The entry retains the CDR3 DNA only, 42 bases that are in frame from base 1. The CDR1 and CDR2 encoded by the germline V gene (reference sequence) are SEHNR and FQNEAQ. V loses 0 bases of germline sequence and J loses 6 bases, and the interval between the two ends is 9 bases.